A selection of T cell receptor beta chains follows, all from one sample in a study of T cells expressing NK-cell markers. TCRdb reworked the 5' RACE reads into one entry per CDR3 protein, no DNA. Its clone listing holds roughly 300,000 distinct CDR3 sequences. Sequencing input: blood T cells: a sorted CD56 or NKG2C T cell subset, CD4+ or CD8+ T cells, or bulk PBMC T cells (not recorded which). Receptor source: a woman aged 18 to 75 in good health. Each CDR3 is given with its conserved first and last residue.

V	J	CDR3
TRBV20-1	TRBJ2-6	CSALLALSGANVLTF
TRBV12-3/TRBV12-4	TRBJ2-1	CASSSLLGYEQFF
TRBV25-1	TRBJ1-1	CASSERLTGKFSEAFF
TRBV12-3/TRBV12-4	TRBJ1-5	CASSSTGAGGNQPQHF
TRBV6-1	TRBJ1-5	CASREGTRGHQPQHF
TRBV12-3/TRBV12-4	TRBJ2-3	CASSPRTKPLLGTDTQYF
TRBV5-6	TRBJ2-5	CASSLDSYQETQYF
TRBV5-1	TRBJ2-3	CASSMLARKSTDTQYF
TRBV7-6	TRBJ1-1	CVIREPTEAFF
TRBV5-1	TRBJ2-5	CASSLDATSGRGETQYF
TRBV7-2	TRBJ1-2	CASSLGGVGGLRGYTF
TRBV5-1	TRBJ2-2	CASSTTSGNTGELFF
TRBV10-1	TRBJ2-1	CASSEYSSYNEQFF
TRBV29-1	TRBJ1-1	CSAVGVTEAFF
TRBV6-1	TRBJ2-5	CATRIRGGQETQYF
TRBV28	TRBJ2-1	CASKTGAVHNEQFF
TRBV20-1	TRBJ1-1	CSARDGQSGMNTEAFF
TRBV28	TRBJ2-5	CASSPTGTVETQYF
TRBV19	TRBJ2-2	CASRTGTVNTGELFF
TRBV12-3/TRBV12-4	TRBJ1-2	CASSSVDGGYTF
TRBV18	TRBJ1-5	CASSPSEVNNQPQHF
TRBV5-6	TRBJ2-1	CASSLTRTVPYNEQFF